This paragraph covers one T cell receptor (beta chain) sequence. The antigen remains unidentified. The record originates from a study of T cell responses to AZD1222 COVID-19 vaccine. Regarding the study as a whole: Most donors were white British and more were female, and clonal diversity was possibly underestimated. Two AZD1222 doses significantly raised spike-specific TCR breadth and depth over controls. The study found vaccine-associated CD4 TCRs spanning spike, dominant at 160-218 and 743-854. It was only after the peak T cell response that any repertoires were sampled.

Trimming removed 4 bases from V and 4 bases from J; junction bases left unmatched: 10. The CDR3 runs 15 residues. Germline CDR1 is SGDLS and CDR2 is YYNGEE. Some clones are missing from TCRdb's copy, which holds only in-frame ones; the method was immunoSEQ multiplex PCR. The data show some 170,000 clones, with roughly nine tenths seen just once and 0.9% to 1.2% held by the top ten. This sequence originates from an adult who received the AZD1222 COVID-19 vaccine. The material was peripheral blood, obtained 28 days after the second AZD1222 dose. The J gene is TRBJ2-5, the V gene TRBV9, with 7 bases fitting TRBD1. CDR3 protein: CASSPRTGSGETQYF. In nucleotides, the CDR3 is TGTGCCAGCAGCCCTCGGACAGGCAGCGGAGAGACCCAGTACTTC. Complete variable domain (other parts from reference TRBV9 and TRBJ2-5): DSGVTQTPKHLITATGQRVTLRCSPRSGDLSVYWYQQSLDQGLQFLIQYYNGEERAKGNILERFSAQQFPDLHSELNLSSLELGDSALYFCASSPRTGSGETQYFGPGTRLLVL.